This TCR beta chain was profiled in a study of blood T cell repertoires in COVID-19. About the research overall: Both acute and convalescent COVID-19 samples were obtained from the United States, Italy and Spain. T cells, B-cell-depleted T cells, or PBMCs supplied cDNA or gDNA.

This clone was detected a few times. The V gene lost 4 bases and the J gene lost 2 bases, with 6 bases spanning the gap. Germline V gene lookup returns CDR1 ENHRY and CDR2 SYGVKD. This CDR3 contains 13 residues. The data were produced by immunoSEQ multiplex PCR, yet TCRdb's version contains in-frame clones alone and is incomplete. The table includes 120,000 to 150,000 clones, roughly 79% detected once. The rearrangement joins TRBV10-3 to TRBJ1-5; D perhaps matches TRBD1 (5 bases). This clonotype originated in a human donor with acute or convalescent COVID-19. The donor label of this sample is uncertain. Sequencing was done on a sample of peripheral blood. CDR3 nucleotides: TGTGCCATCAGTGGGGGGGGCAATCAGCCCCAGCATTTT. Its translation: CAISGGGNQPQHF.